This T cell receptor (beta chain) stems from a study of cytomegalovirus exposure and HLA in healthy donors. Amplification used 60 Vbeta primers and 13 Jbeta primers. Generated by immunoSEQ multiplex PCR, the TCRdb table keeps only in-frame clones and is missing some. The table lists about 120,000 clones, 74% of them singletons. V lost 5 bases to trimming and J lost 3 bases; unmatched junction nucleotides: 4. The CDR3 has 14 residues. The germline gives CDR1 LNHDA, CDR2 SQIVND (reference sequence). The sample holds one count of this clone. The chain is built from TRBV19 and TRBJ1-5; 7 positions agree with TRBD1. Material: PBMCs. The TCR originated in a human donor in good health. The CDR3 nucleotides read TGTGCCAGTAGTTGGGGGACAGTCAATCAGCCCCAGCATTTT. Translation gives CASSWGTVNQPQHF.